This TCR beta chain stems from a study of blood T cell repertoires in COVID-19. In the study overall: Both acute and convalescent COVID-19 samples were obtained from the United States, Italy and Spain.

In the source study's methods: Reference gene primer amplification gave estimated nucleated cell counts. Sequencing used immunoSEQ multiplex PCR; TCRdb keeps in-frame clones, though not all of them. V, J and clone size derive from that table, while D and trimming were established from the DNA sequence. Of about 370,000 clones in the sample, roughly 90% are singletons; the top ten hold under 4%. V gave up 2 bases and J gave up 3 bases, with 14 bases separating them. This CDR3 is built from 15 residues. Germline CDR1 and CDR2: MNHEY and SMNVEV (reference sequence). Seattle cases were enrolled at active infection and followed longitudinally.

Input material: peripheral blood. V gene TRBV27 combines with J gene TRBJ2-7; TRBD2 is a possible D gene (5 bases). The sequence was collected from a woman under 40 with COVID-19, enrolled during active disease. The CDR3 loop is CASSLSWGVGYEQYF. In nucleotides, the CDR3 is TGTGCCAGCAGTTTAAGTTGGGGAGTCGGCTACGAGCAGTACTTC.